Below, 32 T cell receptor beta chains from the same sample are listed, as sequenced in a study of a mutant IDH1 vaccine in newly diagnosed glioma. No antigens are known for them. Sample time point: week 23, last vaccination. The content of each vaccine dose was 300 ug of mutant IDH1 20-mer peptide, and topical imiquimod accompanied it. Data came from immunoSEQ multiplex PCR; TCRdb stores just in-frame clones and leaves some out. The table lists some 60,000 clones, around 87% of them singletons. Sequenced here: PBMCs, sampled from a glioma patient whose treatment included an IDH1 peptide vaccine. Receptors were obtained from a man aged 35 to 55 with glioma.

This clone was picked up a small number of times. V usage is TRBV2 and J usage is TRBJ1-1; D is unclear. Germline values: CDR1 SNHLY, CDR2 FYNNEI. The CDR3 consists of 15 residues. V gave up 6 bases and J gave up 0 bases, with 14 bases separating them. The CDR3 protein is CASRNTGVMNTEAFF. The CDR3 DNA is TGTGCCAGCAGGAACACGGGAGTTATGAACACTGAAGCTTTCTTT.

This chain links TRBV7-9 with TRBJ1-3, with D possibly TRBD1 on 6 matching bases. V dropped 3 bases and J dropped 4 bases, with 16 bases sitting between them. The CDR3 covers 16 residues. Germline CDR1 SEHNR, CDR2 FQNEAQ (reference sequence). CDR3: CASSLGPGAEGNTIYF. The CDR3 DNA reads TGTGCCAGCAGCTTGGGCCCAGGGGCGGAGGGAAACACCATATATTTT. The whole variable domain, filled in from reference TRBV7-9 and TRBJ1-3, reads DTGVSQNPRHKITKRGQNVTFRCDPISEHNRLYWYRQTLGQGPEFLTYFQNEAQLEKSRLLSDRFSAERPKGSFSTLEIQRTEQGDSAMYLCASSLGPGAEGNTIYFGEGSWLTVV.

This sequence joins TRBV6-5 and TRBJ2-2; D call uncertain. The CDR3 is 15 amino acids. CDR1 MNHEY and CDR2 SVGAGI come from the germline V gene. V gave up 5 bases and J gave up 1 base, with 11 bases separating them. CDR3 protein: CASSIFSLNTGELFF. In DNA form, the CDR3 reads TGTGCCAGCAGTATTTTCTCGCTGAACACCGGGGAGCTGTTTTTT.

The DNA for the CDR3 is TGCGCCAGCAGCCGGGGCGCCCCTTTTGAAAAACTGTTTTTT. Encoded protein: CASSRGAPFEKLFF. The V gene is TRBV4-3, the J gene TRBJ1-4; D perhaps matches TRBD1 (5 bases). V lost 4 bases to trimming and J lost 7 bases, with 13 bases between them. Germline CDR1 reads LGHNA; CDR2 reads YSLEER. The CDR3 sequence is 14 residues long.

The chain combines TRBV10-3 with TRBJ1-2; the D is unclear. V was shortened by 1 base and J by 4 bases, with 10 bases between the two germline ends. CDR1 is ENHRY and CDR2 is SYGVKD in the germline V gene. The CDR3 runs to 14 residues. CDR3 region: CAISELWSPYGYTF. In DNA, the CDR3 is TGTGCCATCAGTGAGTTGTGGTCGCCCTATGGCTACACCTTC.

This clone was observed a few times. The rearrangement links TRBV27 to TRBJ2-3; 8 bases align to TRBD2. This CDR3 is 14 amino acids long. After removal of 6 bases from V and 6 bases from J, the junction contained 8 bases not matched to a gene. Germline V lookup: CDR1 MNHEY, CDR2 SMNVEV (reference sequence). This CDR3 reads CASRREAPSDTQYF. In DNA, the CDR3 is TGTGCCAGCAGGCGGGAGGCCCCTTCGGATACGCAGTATTTT.

The J gene is TRBJ1-2, the V gene TRBV5-4; D gene ambiguous. V lost 1 base to trimming and J lost 3 bases, with 10 bases between them. The CDR3 runs 14 residues. In germline, CDR1 is SGHNT, CDR2 YYREEE (reference sequence). The CDR3 coding sequence is TGTGCCAGCAGCTTGTTGGAAGGCTACTATGGCTACACCTTC. Protein sequence: CASSLLEGYYGYTF.

This chain connects TRBV5-1 to TRBJ2-1; 7 bases align to TRBD2. V lost 5 bases and J lost 2; bases outside the gene matches: 7. Germline lookup yields CDR1 SGHRS and CDR2 YFSETQ. This CDR3 region has 15 residues. CDR3 sequence: CASRPSGTTYNEQFF. As DNA, the CDR3 is TGCGCCAGCAGACCTTCCGGGACTACCTACAATGAGCAGTTCTTC.

The chain carries TRBV5-1 and TRBJ2-5, with 7 bases fitting TRBD2. The CDR3 totals 14 residues. Germline trimming cut 7 bases from V and 4 bases from J; bases unmatched to any gene: 10. Germline values: CDR1 SGHRS, CDR2 YFSETQ. Here the CDR3 DNA reads TGCGCCAGCCAGTTTGACGGGACTATAGAGACCCAGTACTTC. Amino acids: CASQFDGTIETQYF.

The chain carries TRBV27 and TRBJ2-5; a possible D gene is TRBD2 (5 bases). Germline lookup yields CDR1 MNHEY and CDR2 SMNVEV (reference sequence). V gave up 3 bases and J gave up 5 bases, with 19 bases separating them. CDR3 size: 16 residues. The CDR3 loop is CASSFRLNPTGETQYF. DNA of the CDR3: TGTGCCAGCAGTTTTCGGTTGAACCCAACGGGGGAGACCCAGTACTTC.

The V and J genes are TRBV6-6 and TRBJ2-5; a weak D match, TRBD1 (6 bases). This CDR3 is built from 12 residues. The germline V gene encodes CDR1 MNHNY and CDR2 SVGAGI (reference sequence). V was trimmed by 7 bases and J by 4 bases, leaving 10 bases between them. For the CDR3, the DNA is TGTGCCAGCAAACCCAGGGGAGAGACCCAGTACTTC. Its protein is CASKPRGETQYF.

This clone was counted a few times. This rearrangement joins TRBV6-1 to TRBJ2-7, with 10 positions matching TRBD2. Germline CDR1 MNHNS, CDR2 SASEGT. The ends lost 4 bases at V and 5 bases at J; junction bases unmatched: 2. CDR3 length: 13 amino acids. The CDR3, as DNA: TGTGCCAGCAGTGCTAGCGGGAGCGACGAGCAGTACTTC. The encoded protein is CASSASGSDEQYF.

The gene calls are TRBV19 and TRBJ1-1, with D possibly matching TRBD1 (5 bases). CDR1 LNHDA and CDR2 SQIVND come from the germline V gene (reference sequence). The V end was cut by 8 bases, the J end by 0 bases, with 16 bases between. The CDR3 length is 15 residues. CDR3 sequence: CASATPGPVNTEAFF. The CDR3 region has the DNA TGTGCCAGTGCTACTCCGGGACCGGTGAACACTGAAGCTTTCTTT.

This chain links TRBV5-6 with TRBJ2-4, with 10 bases lining up with TRBD2. The CDR3 is 14 residues long. The V gene's germline CDR1 is SGHDT and CDR2 YYEEEE. The V gene end was trimmed by 2 bases and the J gene end by 8 bases; junction bases not matched to a gene: 4. The CDR3 region has the DNA TGTGCCAGCAGCTTTGGGACTAGCGAGGACATTCAGTACTTC. This encodes CASSFGTSEDIQYF.

J is TRBJ1-1 and V is TRBV29-1, with D perhaps matching TRBD1 (6 bases). CDR1 and CDR2 from the germline V gene are SQVTM and ANQGSEA. Trimming removed 3 bases from V and 6 bases from J, with 8 bases in between. The CDR3 is 11 residues long. The CDR3 coding sequence is TGCAGCGTTGAGGGGGCGGCTGAAGCTTTCTTT. This sequence encodes CSVEGAAEAFF.

V and J are TRBV6-5 and TRBJ1-1; tentative D call: TRBD1 (5 bases). Germline V lookup: CDR1 MNHEY, CDR2 SVGAGI. Trimming left V 2 bases short and J 3 bases short, with 7 bases between. This CDR3 is 13 amino acids long. The CDR3 DNA reads as TGTGCCAGCAGTTACAGGGGCTACACTGAAGCTTTCTTT. This gives the protein CASSYRGYTEAFF.

The chain has TRBV5-1 and TRBJ2-5; D is tentatively TRBD1 or TRBD2 (5 bases each). Per the germline V gene, CDR1 is SGHRS and CDR2 is YFSETQ. V dropped 2 bases and J dropped 1 base, with 12 bases sitting between them. The CDR3 sequence is 15 residues long. CDR3 bases: TGCGCCAGCAGCTTACTCGGGGCGCCCCAAGAGACCCAGTACTTC. Translating gives CASSLLGAPQETQYF.

The chain carries TRBV4-3 and TRBJ1-2, with no clear D. The germline V gene encodes CDR1 LGHNA and CDR2 YSLEER. The germline V and J ends were trimmed by 0 bases and 8 bases, with 13 bases remaining between them. The CDR3 is made up of 14 amino acids. This CDR3 reads CASSQDGSGGGYTF. CDR3 nucleotide sequence: TGCGCCAGCAGCCAAGATGGTTCGGGCGGCGGCTACACCTTC.

In this sample, this clone turned up a few times. The chain uses TRBV25-1 and TRBJ1-1, with 9 nucleotides matching TRBD1. V shed 2 bases, J shed 3 bases, and the junction held 4 bases outside the gene matches. Germline values: CDR1 MGHDK, CDR2 SYGVNS. CDR3 size: 15 residues. The CDR3 DNA reads TGTGCCAGCAGTGAAAGGACAGGGGTCTACACTGAAGCTTTCTTT. Protein product: CASSERTGVYTEAFF.

This clone was observed once. CDR3 in amino acids: CASSSVRGYEQYF. The CDR3 DNA sequence: TGTGCCAGCAGTTCGGTGAGGGGATACGAGCAGTACTTC. The chain combines TRBV27 with TRBJ2-7; D assignment may be TRBD1 or TRBD2 (5 bases each). The ends were cut back, 4 bases at V and 4 bases at J, with 11 bases in the middle. The CDR3 loop spans 13 amino acids. The germline gives CDR1 MNHEY, CDR2 SMNVEV (reference sequence).

V gene TRBV7-2 combines with J gene TRBJ2-1, with D unclear. This CDR3 has 14 residues. Germline CDR1 is SGHTA and CDR2 is FQGNSA. V dropped 2 bases and J dropped 5 bases, with 10 bases sitting between them. The CDR3 coding sequence is TGTGCCAGCAGCTTACAACTTGGGGACAATGAGCAGTTCTTC. This codes for CASSLQLGDNEQFF.

The chain uses TRBV2 and TRBJ2-7; D not resolved. This CDR3 has 13 residues. Germline loops: CDR1 SNHLY, CDR2 FYNNEI. V lost 8 bases, J lost 7 bases, and 18 bases lay in between. The CDR3, as DNA: TGTGCCAGCGCAGGCTATACCTACGAGGAGCAGTACTTC. Encoded protein: CASAGYTYEEQYF.

V is TRBV11-2 and J is TRBJ2-5; D unclear. This CDR3 contains 11 residues. The V gene's germline CDR1 is SGHAT and CDR2 FQNNGV. Trimming took 4 bases from V and 10 from J, leaving 10 bases between them. This CDR3 reads CASSSTKVQYF. CDR3 nucleotides: TGTGCCAGCAGCTCGACAAAAGTCCAGTACTTC.

The chain couples TRBV9 to TRBJ2-3; D ambiguous. Trimming left V 2 bases short and J 1 base short, with 11 bases between. Germline values: CDR1 SGDLS, CDR2 YYNGEE. This CDR3 comprises 15 residues. DNA for the CDR3: TGTGCCAGCAGCGTCCTTAGCCGGGGCACAGATACGCAGTATTTT. Translating it yields CASSVLSRGTDTQYF.

The rearrangement joins TRBV27 to TRBJ2-3; no reliable D call. Germline values: CDR1 MNHEY, CDR2 SMNVEV (reference sequence). Trimming removed 3 bases at V and 1 base at J, with 5 bases between. The CDR3 consists of 13 residues. The CDR3 nucleotides are TGTGCCAGCAGTTTGTTTGGCACAGATACGCAGTATTTT. It specifies CASSLFGTDTQYF.

This sequence joins TRBV7-8 and TRBJ2-7, with D possibly TRBD1 on 6 matching bases. V lost 7 bases and J lost 2, with 21 bases in between. Looked up from germline, CDR1 is SGHVS and CDR2 is FQNEAQ. The CDR3 runs to 16 residues. The CDR3 is CASTLRNRDTAYEQYF. DNA for the CDR3: TGTGCCAGCACCCTGAGGAACCGGGACACCGCCTACGAGCAGTACTTC.

The J gene is TRBJ2-4, the V gene TRBV4-1; possible D gene TRBD1, 6 bases. V lost 2 bases to trimming and J lost 9 bases, with 14 bases between them. This CDR3 has 14 residues. Germline loops: CDR1 MGHRA, CDR2 YSYEKL. CDR3 protein: CASSQTGTFFIQYF. The CDR3 DNA reads as TGCGCCAGCAGCCAAACAGGGACGTTCTTCATTCAGTACTTC.

As to this clone: The sample has other DNA sequences that encode this CDR3 too. The chain links TRBV6-5 to TRBJ1-1; 7 positions match TRBD1. CDR3 size: 15 residues. The V gene's germline CDR1 is MNHEY and CDR2 SVGAGI. The J segment lost 2 bases and the V segment lost 2 bases, leaving 5 bases of the junction unmatched. This chain's CDR3 is CASSYGTAANTEAFF. The CDR3 coding sequence is TGTGCCAGCAGTTACGGGACAGCAGCTAACACTGAAGCTTTCTTT.

The chain recombines TRBV7-2 with TRBJ2-7, with 14 bases identical to TRBD2. The J segment lost 4 bases and the V segment lost 6 bases, leaving 8 bases of the junction unmatched. The CDR3 totals 16 residues. Germline CDR1 and CDR2: SGHTA and FQGNSA. The CDR3 nucleotides are TGTGCCAGCAGTACTTGGACTAGCGGGAGGAAGTACGAGCAGTACTTC. It yields the protein CASSTWTSGRKYEQYF.

This rearrangement joins TRBV14 to TRBJ1-1, with D unclear. The germline V gene encodes CDR1 SGHDN and CDR2 FVKESK. This CDR3 has 13 amino acids. Trimming took 0 bases from V and 9 from J, leaving 11 bases between them. The DNA for the CDR3 is TGTGCCAGCAGCCAAGATTTCCGGGGAAAAGCTTTCTTT. Encoded protein: CASSQDFRGKAFF. The whole variable domain, filled in from reference TRBV14 and TRBJ1-1, reads EAGVTQFPSHSVIEKGQTVTLRCDPISGHDNLYWYRRVMGKEIKFLLHFVKESKQDESGMPNNRFLAERTGGTYSTLKVQPAELEDSGVYFCASSQDFRGKAFFGQGTRLTVV.

The chain couples TRBV5-4 to TRBJ2-3, with a possible D match to TRBD2 (6 bases). V lost 2 bases to trimming and J lost 4 bases, with 8 bases between them. Germline CDR1 reads SGHNT; CDR2 reads YYREEE (reference sequence). This CDR3 has 13 residues. The CDR3 is CASSFPGADTQYF. In DNA form, the CDR3 reads TGTGCCAGCAGCTTCCCGGGGGCAGATACGCAGTATTTT.

The chain joins TRBV5-5 to TRBJ2-2; tentatively, D is TRBD2 (6 bases). The CDR3 is made up of 15 amino acids. V shed 2 bases and J shed 5 bases, with 13 bases lying between them. CDR1 SGHKS and CDR2 YYEKEE come from the germline V gene (reference sequence). The CDR3 DNA reads TGTGCCAGCAGCTTCGGGGGATTCCAAACCGGGGAGCTGTTTTTT. This codes for CASSFGGFQTGELFF.